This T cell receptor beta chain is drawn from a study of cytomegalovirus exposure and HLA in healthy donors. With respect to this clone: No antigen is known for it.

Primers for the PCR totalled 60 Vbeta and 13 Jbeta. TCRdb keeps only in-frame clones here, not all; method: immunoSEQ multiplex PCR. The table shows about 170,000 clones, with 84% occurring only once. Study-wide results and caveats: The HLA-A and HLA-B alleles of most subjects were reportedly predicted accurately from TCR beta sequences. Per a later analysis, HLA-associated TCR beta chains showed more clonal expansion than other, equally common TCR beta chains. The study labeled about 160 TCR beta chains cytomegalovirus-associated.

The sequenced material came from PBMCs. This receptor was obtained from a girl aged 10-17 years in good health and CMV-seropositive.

The CDR3 region is CASSPPAYIGNFETQYF. For the CDR3, the DNA is TGTGCCAGCTCACCACCGGCTTACATCGGGAATTTCGAGACCCAGTACTTC. This chain joins TRBV18 and TRBJ2-5, with a weak D call TRBD2 (5 bases). There are 17 residues in the CDR3. Germline values: CDR1 KGHSH, CDR2 LQKENI. Between the trimmed V and J ends, which lost 0 bases and 5 bases, there was a span of 19 bases.